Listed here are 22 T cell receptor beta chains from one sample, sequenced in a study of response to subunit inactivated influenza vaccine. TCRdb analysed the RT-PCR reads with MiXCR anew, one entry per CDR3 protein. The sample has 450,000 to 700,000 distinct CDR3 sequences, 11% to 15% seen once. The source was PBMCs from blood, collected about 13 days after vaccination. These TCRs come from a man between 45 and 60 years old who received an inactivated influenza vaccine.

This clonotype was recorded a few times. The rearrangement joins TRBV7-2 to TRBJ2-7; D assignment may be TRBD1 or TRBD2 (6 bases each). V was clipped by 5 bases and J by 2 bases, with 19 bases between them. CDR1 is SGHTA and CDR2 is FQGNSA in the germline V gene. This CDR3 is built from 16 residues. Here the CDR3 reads CASSLTREKGAYEQYF. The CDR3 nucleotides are TGTGCCAGCAGCCTCACCCGGGAGAAGGGGGCCTACGAGCAGTACTTC.

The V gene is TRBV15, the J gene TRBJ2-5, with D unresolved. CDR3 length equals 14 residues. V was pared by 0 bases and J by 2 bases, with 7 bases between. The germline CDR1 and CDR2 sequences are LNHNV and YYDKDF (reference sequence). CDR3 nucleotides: TGTGCCACCAGCAGAGAGGGCGTTCAAGAGACCCAGTACTTC. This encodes CATSREGVQETQYF.

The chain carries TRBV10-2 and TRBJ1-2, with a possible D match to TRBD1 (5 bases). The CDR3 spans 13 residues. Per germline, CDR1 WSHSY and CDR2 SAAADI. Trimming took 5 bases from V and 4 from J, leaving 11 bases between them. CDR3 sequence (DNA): TGCGCCAGCAGTCCAGACAGCACCTATGGCTACACCTTC. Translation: CASSPDSTYGYTF.

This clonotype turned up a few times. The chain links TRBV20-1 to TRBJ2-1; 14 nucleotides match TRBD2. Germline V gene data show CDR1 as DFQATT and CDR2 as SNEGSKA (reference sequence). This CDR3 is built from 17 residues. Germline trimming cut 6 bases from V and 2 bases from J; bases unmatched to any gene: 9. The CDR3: CSARLAGGPSPYNEQFF. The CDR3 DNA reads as TGCAGTGCGAGACTAGCGGGGGGGCCGTCCCCCTACAATGAGCAGTTCTTC.

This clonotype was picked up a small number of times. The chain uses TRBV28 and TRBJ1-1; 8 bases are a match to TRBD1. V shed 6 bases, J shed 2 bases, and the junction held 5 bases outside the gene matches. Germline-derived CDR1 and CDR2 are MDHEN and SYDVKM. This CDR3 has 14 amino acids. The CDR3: CASSPTGENTEAFF. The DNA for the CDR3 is TGTGCCAGCAGCCCGACAGGGGAAAACACTGAAGCTTTCTTT. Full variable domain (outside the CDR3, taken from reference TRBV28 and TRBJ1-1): DVKVTQSSRYLVKRTGEKVFLECVQDMDHENMFWYRQDPGLGLRLIYFSYDVKMKEKGDIPEGYSVSREKKERFSLILESASTNQTSMYLCASSPTGENTEAFFGQGTRLTVV.

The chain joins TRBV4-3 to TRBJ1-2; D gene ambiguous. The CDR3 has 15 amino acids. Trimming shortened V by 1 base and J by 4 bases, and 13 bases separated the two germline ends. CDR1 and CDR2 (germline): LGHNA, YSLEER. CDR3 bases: TGCGCCAGCAGCCAAGTAAACGCCGAGGCCTATGGCTACACCTTC. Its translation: CASSQVNAEAYGYTF.

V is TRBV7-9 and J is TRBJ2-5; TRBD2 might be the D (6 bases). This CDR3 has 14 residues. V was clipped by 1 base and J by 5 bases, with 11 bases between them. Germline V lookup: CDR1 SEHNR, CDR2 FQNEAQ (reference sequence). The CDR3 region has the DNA TGTGCCAGCAGCTTAGTCCGGAGGGGCGAGACCCAGTACTTC. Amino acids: CASSLVRRGETQYF.

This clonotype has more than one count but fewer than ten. CDR3 nucleotide sequence: TGTGCCAGCAGCCCCGGAGACAGGGTTTACGAGCAGTACTTC. Its protein product is CASSPGDRVYEQYF. This rearrangement joins TRBV3-1 to TRBJ2-7; 7 bases are a match to TRBD1. This CDR3 has 14 residues. Per the germline V gene, CDR1 is LGHDT and CDR2 is YNNKEL (reference sequence). Trimming at V came to 4 bases and at J to 4 bases, leaving 7 bases not matched to a gene.

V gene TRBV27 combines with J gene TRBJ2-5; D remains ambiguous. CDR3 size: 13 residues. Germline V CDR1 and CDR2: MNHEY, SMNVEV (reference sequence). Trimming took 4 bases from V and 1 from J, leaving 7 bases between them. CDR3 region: CASSWAAQETQYF. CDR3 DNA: TGTGCCAGCAGTTGGGCAGCCCAAGAGACCCAGTACTTC.

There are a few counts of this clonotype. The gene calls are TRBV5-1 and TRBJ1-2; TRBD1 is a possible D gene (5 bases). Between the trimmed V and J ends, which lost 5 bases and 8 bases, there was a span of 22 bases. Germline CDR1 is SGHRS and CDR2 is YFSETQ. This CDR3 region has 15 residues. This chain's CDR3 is CASSPGLGEKGGYTF. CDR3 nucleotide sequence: TGCGCCAGCAGTCCCGGGTTAGGGGAGAAAGGGGGCTACACCTTC.

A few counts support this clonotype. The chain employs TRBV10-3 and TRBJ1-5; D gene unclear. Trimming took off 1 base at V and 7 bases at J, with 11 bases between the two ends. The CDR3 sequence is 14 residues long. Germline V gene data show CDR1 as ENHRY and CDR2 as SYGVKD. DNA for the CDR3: TGTGCCATCAGTGAGTTAGCGGACGGGCAGCCCCAGCATTTT. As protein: CAISELADGQPQHF.

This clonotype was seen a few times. The DNA for the CDR3 is TGCGCCAGCAGCTTACTAGCGGGGGGGCCCCGGTCCTACGAGCAGTACTTC. Translating it yields CASSLLAGGPRSYEQYF. The chain combines TRBV5-1 with TRBJ2-7, with 13 bases aligning to TRBD2. The CDR3 extends over 17 amino acids. V was clipped by 2 bases and J by 1 base; unmatched bases: 6. Germline lookup yields CDR1 SGHRS and CDR2 YFSETQ. The whole variable domain, remainder taken from reference TRBV5-1 and TRBJ2-7, is KAGVTQTPRYLIKTRGQQVTLSCSPISGHRSVSWYQQTPGQGLQFLFEYFSETQRNKGNFPGRFSGRQFSNSRSEMNVSTLELGDSALYLCASSLLAGGPRSYEQYFGPGTRLTVT.

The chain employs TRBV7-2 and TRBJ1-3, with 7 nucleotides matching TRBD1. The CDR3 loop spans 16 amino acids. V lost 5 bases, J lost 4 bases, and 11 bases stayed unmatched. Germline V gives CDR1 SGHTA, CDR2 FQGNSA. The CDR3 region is CASSPGPDRQGNTIYF. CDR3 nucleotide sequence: TGTGCCAGCAGCCCAGGGCCGGACAGGCAGGGAAACACCATATATTTT. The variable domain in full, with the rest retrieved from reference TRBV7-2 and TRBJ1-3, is GAGVSQSPSNKVTEKGKDVELRCDPISGHTALYWYRQSLGQGLEFLIYFQGNSAPDKSGLPSDRFSAERTGGSVSTLTIQRTQQEDSAVYLCASSPGPDRQGNTIYFGEGSWLTVV.

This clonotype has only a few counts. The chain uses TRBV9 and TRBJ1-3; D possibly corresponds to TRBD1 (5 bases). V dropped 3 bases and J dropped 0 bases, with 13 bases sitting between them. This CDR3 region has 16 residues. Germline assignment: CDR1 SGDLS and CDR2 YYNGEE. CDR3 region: CASSAQGTYSGNTIYF. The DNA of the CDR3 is TGTGCCAGCAGCGCCCAGGGAACCTACTCTGGAAACACCATATATTTT.

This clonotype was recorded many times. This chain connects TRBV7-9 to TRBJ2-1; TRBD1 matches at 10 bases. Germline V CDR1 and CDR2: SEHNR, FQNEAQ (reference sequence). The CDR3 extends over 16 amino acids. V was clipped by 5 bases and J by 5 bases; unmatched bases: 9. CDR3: CASSTLPGTGDNEQFF. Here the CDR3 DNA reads TGTGCCAGCAGCACGCTCCCCGGGACAGGGGACAATGAGCAGTTCTTC.

CDR3 residues: CASSPYRAGTDTQYF. The CDR3, as DNA: TGTGCCAGCAGCCCTTACAGGGCCGGGACAGATACGCAGTATTTT. The V call is TRBV5-5, the J call TRBJ2-3; perhaps TRBD1 as D (6 bases). V was trimmed by 4 bases and J by 3 bases, leaving 15 bases between them. CDR1 is SGHKS and CDR2 is YYEKEE in the germline V gene (reference sequence). This CDR3 has 15 residues.

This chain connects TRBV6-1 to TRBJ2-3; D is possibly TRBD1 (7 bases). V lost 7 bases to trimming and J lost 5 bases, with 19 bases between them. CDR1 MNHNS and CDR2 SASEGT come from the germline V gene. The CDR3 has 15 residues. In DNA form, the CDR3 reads TGTGCCAGCACACAAGGGGGCGGGGCGCGAGATACGCAGTATTTT. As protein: CASTQGGGARDTQYF.

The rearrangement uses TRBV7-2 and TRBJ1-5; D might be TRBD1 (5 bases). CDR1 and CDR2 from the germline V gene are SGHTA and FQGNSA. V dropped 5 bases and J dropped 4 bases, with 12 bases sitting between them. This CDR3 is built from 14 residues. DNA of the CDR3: TGTGCCAGCAGCCGCGGGGCTTGGAATCAGCCCCAGCATTTT. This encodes CASSRGAWNQPQHF.

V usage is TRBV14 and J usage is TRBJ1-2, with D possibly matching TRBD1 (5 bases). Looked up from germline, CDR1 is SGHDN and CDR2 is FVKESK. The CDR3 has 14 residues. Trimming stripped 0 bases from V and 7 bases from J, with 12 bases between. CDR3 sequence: CASSQELGRGGYTF. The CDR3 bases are TGTGCCAGCAGCCAAGAACTGGGGCGGGGTGGCTACACCTTC.

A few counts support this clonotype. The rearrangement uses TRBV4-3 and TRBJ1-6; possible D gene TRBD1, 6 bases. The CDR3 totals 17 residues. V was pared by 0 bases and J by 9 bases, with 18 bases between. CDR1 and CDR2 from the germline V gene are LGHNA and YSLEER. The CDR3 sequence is CASSQDLAKGVGSPLHF. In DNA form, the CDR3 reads TGCGCCAGCAGCCAAGATCTGGCAAAGGGGGTAGGTTCACCCCTCCACTTT.

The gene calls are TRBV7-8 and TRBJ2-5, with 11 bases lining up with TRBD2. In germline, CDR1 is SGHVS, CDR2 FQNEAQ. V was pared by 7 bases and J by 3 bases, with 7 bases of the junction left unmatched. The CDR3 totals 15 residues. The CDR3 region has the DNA TGTGCCAGCACCTTCCTGGGACTAGCGGAAGAGACCCAGTACTTC. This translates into CASTFLGLAEETQYF.

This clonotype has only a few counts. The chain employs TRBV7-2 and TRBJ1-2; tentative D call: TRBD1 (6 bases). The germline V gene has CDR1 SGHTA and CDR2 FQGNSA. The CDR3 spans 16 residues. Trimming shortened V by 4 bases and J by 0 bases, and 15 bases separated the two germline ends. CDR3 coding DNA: TGTGCCAGCAGCTCAGACGACAGGCCGACTAACTATGGCTACACCTTC. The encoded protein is CASSSDDRPTNYGYTF.